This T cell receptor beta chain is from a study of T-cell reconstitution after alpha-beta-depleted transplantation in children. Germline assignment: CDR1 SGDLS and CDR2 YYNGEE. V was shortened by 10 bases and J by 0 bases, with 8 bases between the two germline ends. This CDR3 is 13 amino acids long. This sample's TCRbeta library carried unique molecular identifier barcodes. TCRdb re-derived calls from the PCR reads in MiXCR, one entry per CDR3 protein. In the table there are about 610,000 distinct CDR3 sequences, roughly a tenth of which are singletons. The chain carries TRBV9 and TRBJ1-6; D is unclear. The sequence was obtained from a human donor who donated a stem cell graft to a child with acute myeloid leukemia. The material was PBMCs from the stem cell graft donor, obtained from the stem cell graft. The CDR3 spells CASRGSYNSPLHF. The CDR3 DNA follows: TGTGCCTCACGCGGCTCCTATAATTCACCCCTCCACTTT.